One sample yielded the 27 T cell receptor beta chains listed below, sequenced in a study of identical twins. Each CDR3 protein gets one entry after TCRdb re-called the 5' RACE reads with MiXCR. The data hold more than 400,000 distinct CDR3 sequences, with about 15% observed a single time. This sample also belongs to another study, concerning yellow fever vaccine responses in identical twins.

What was sequenced was CD4+ T cells sorted from blood. These receptors came from a woman younger than 35 in good health.

This clonotype showed up just a few times. This chain uses TRBV10-3 with TRBJ2-7; D not resolved. V was cut by 6 bases and J by 4 bases, with 7 bases left in between. The CDR3 extends over 11 amino acids. Germline assignment: CDR1 ENHRY and CDR2 SYGVKD. CDR3 sequence reads: CAISDQYEQYF. The DNA of the CDR3 is TGTGCCATCAGCGACCAGTACGAGCAGTACTTC.

This clonotype was recorded a few times. The chain is built from TRBV12-3 or TRBV12-4 and TRBJ1-1; perhaps TRBD1 as D (5 bases). CDR3 length equals 14 residues. V lost 8 bases and J lost 5, with 18 bases in between. The CDR3 DNA reads TGTGCCAGCGGGGAGGGGCTTCGGGGAACTGAAGCTTTCTTT. Protein sequence: CASGEGLRGTEAFF.

This chain links TRBV4-1 with TRBJ1-2; 9 bases line up with TRBD1. The CDR3 contains 15 residues. Germline assignment: CDR1 MGHRA and CDR2 YSYEKL. The junction had 4 bases not matched to a gene; V was cut back by 3 bases and J by 2 bases. The CDR3 DNA is TGCGCCAGCAGCCACCTAACAGGGGGCAACTATGGCTACACCTTC. Translating gives CASSHLTGGNYGYTF.

The V and J genes are TRBV2 and TRBJ1-3; TRBD1 agrees at 10 bases. Germline V gene data show CDR1 as SNHLY and CDR2 as FYNNEI. The CDR3 totals 16 residues. V dropped 4 bases and J dropped 2; count of bases not matched to a gene: 5. The chain's CDR3 is CASSGTGGSAGNTIYF. The CDR3 region has the DNA TGTGCCAGCAGTGGGACAGGGGGTTCCGCTGGAAACACCATATATTTT.

This clonotype was detected many times. This sequence joins TRBV12-3 or TRBV12-4 and TRBJ2-2; D remains unclear. With 6 bases removed from V and 1 base from J, the gap between germline ends came to 12 bases. The CDR3 runs to 15 residues. CDR3 sequence: CASSQNRGNTGELFF. CDR3 sequence (DNA): TGTGCCAGCAGCCAAAACCGTGGGAACACCGGGGAGCTGTTTTTT.

This clonotype came up a few times. The chain couples TRBV29-1 to TRBJ2-4, with 10 bases that match TRBD2. The germline CDR1 and CDR2 sequences are SQVTM and ANQGSEA. CDR3 length: 17 residues. J gave up 0 bases and V 4 bases, and 9 bases lay outside the gene matches. The CDR3 coding sequence is TGCAGCGTTGCTGCTAGCGGGGGACGTGGAGCCAAAAACATTCAGTACTTC. Translating gives CSVAASGGRGAKNIQYF.

This clonotype showed up just a few times. This rearrangement joins TRBV5-1 to TRBJ2-1; 11 bases line up with TRBD1. The CDR3 runs to 16 residues. With V trimmed by 0 bases and J by 8 bases, 7 bases remained unmatched. The germline V gene encodes CDR1 SGHRS and CDR2 YFSETQ. The CDR3 protein is CASSLAIGQGADEQFF. The CDR3 DNA sequence: TGCGCCAGCAGCTTGGCCATAGGACAGGGGGCTGATGAGCAGTTCTTC.

This chain links TRBV2 with TRBJ2-1; the D gene is possibly TRBD2 (5 bases). The germline V gene has CDR1 SNHLY and CDR2 FYNNEI. V was cut by 8 bases and J by 7 bases, with 12 bases left in between. This CDR3 has 12 residues. CDR3 coding DNA: TGTGCCAGCCGAGAGGGCAATAATGAGCAGTTCTTC. This encodes CASREGNNEQFF.

V and J are TRBV5-1 and TRBJ2-7, with 10 bases that match TRBD2. Germline values: CDR1 SGHRS, CDR2 YFSETQ. The CDR3 extends over 15 amino acids. V trimming: 5 bases; J trimming: 3 bases; junction bases outside the gene matches: 8. CDR3 nucleotides: TGCGCCAGCAGGCCAGGGCTAGCGGGAGACTACGAGCAGTACTTC. This translates into CASRPGLAGDYEQYF.

In its sample, this clonotype was seen a few times. This sequence joins TRBV7-9 and TRBJ2-3, with D perhaps TRBD2 (6 bases). The CDR3 length is 15 residues. The V and J ends lost 1 base and 2 bases respectively, with 10 bases between them. Germline loops: CDR1 SEHNR, CDR2 FQNEAQ (reference sequence). The CDR3 coding sequence is TGTGCCAGCAGCTTAGGCTCGGACTACACAGATACGCAGTATTTT. It yields the protein CASSLGSDYTDTQYF. Supplemented by reference TRBV7-9 and TRBJ2-3, the full variable domain reads DTGVSQNPRHKITKRGQNVTFRCDPISEHNRLYWYRQTLGQGPEFLTYFQNEAQLEKSRLLSDRFSAERPKGSFSTLEIQRTEQGDSAMYLCASSLGSDYTDTQYFGPGTRLTVL.

This clonotype occurred a few times. This sequence joins TRBV2 and TRBJ2-3; the D gene is possibly TRBD2 (5 bases). This CDR3 has 13 amino acids. Germline V gene sequence: CDR1 SNHLY, CDR2 FYNNEI. The ends were cut back, 3 bases at V and 3 bases at J, with 7 bases in the middle. CDR3 DNA: TGTGCCAGCAGTGACGAGGGAACAGATACGCAGTATTTT. It yields the protein CASSDEGTDTQYF.

CDR3 nucleotides: TGTGCCACCCGGATTAGCGGGAGGGTAGAGGGAGAGACCCAGTACTTC. Encoded protein: CATRISGRVEGETQYF. The J gene is TRBJ2-5, the V gene TRBV28, with TRBD2 matching 11 bases. Per the germline V gene, CDR1 is MDHEN and CDR2 is SYDVKM. This CDR3 has 16 residues. The J segment lost 4 bases and the V segment lost 10 bases, leaving 14 bases of the junction unmatched.

This rearrangement joins TRBV21-1 to TRBJ2-7; TRBD2 is the table's D call, not checked against the DNA. TRBV21-1 is labeled a pseudogene. The length of the CDR3 is 17 residues. CDR3 residues: CASSKVGTGPYSYEQYV. CDR3 DNA: TGTGCCAGCAGCAAGGTAGGGACCGGGCCCTACTCCTACGAGCAGTACGTC.

This chain connects TRBV4-2 to TRBJ2-3; D unresolved. Deletions cut 0 bases from V and 9 bases from J, with 19 bases between. CDR3 length equals 16 residues. CDR1 and CDR2 from the germline V gene are LGHNA and YNFKEQ. Written as DNA, the CDR3 is TGTGCCAGCAGCCAAGACGGGCTAGTTGGCCCGAAGACGCAGTATTTT. As protein: CASSQDGLVGPKTQYF.

At least ten counts were recorded for this clonotype. The chain carries TRBV5-1 and TRBJ2-7; D unresolved. V was shortened by 0 bases and J by 3 bases, with 7 bases between the two germline ends. CDR3 length equals 13 residues. Germline V gene data show CDR1 as SGHRS and CDR2 as YFSETQ. The CDR3: CASSLGSFYEQYF. CDR3 in DNA: TGCGCCAGCAGCTTGGGGTCCTTCTACGAGCAGTACTTC.

The sample holds a few counts of this clonotype. At one end, the junction sequence differs from germline, possibly due to a read error. The CDR3 spells CATSDPDGKETQHF. CDR3 DNA: TGTGCCACCAGTGATCCAGATGGAAAAGAGACCCAGCACTTC. The chain joins TRBV24-1 to TRBJ2-5; no firm D call. Germline V CDR1 and CDR2: KGHDR, SFDVKD. This CDR3 region has 14 residues.

This clonotype was picked up a small number of times. This chain connects TRBV29-1 to TRBJ2-5; D is ambiguous. CDR3 length: 12 residues. V was pared by 7 bases and J by 4 bases, with 13 bases between. Germline CDR1 SQVTM, CDR2 ANQGSEA. The CDR3 nucleotides are TGCAGCGCCCGAAGCCAGCTAGAGACCCAGTACTTC. This encodes CSARSQLETQYF.

The chain employs TRBV7-8 and TRBJ2-1; D unclear. Germline lookup yields CDR1 SGHVS and CDR2 FQNEAQ. With 3 bases removed from V and 6 bases from J, the gap between germline ends came to 9 bases. This CDR3 comprises 13 residues. The DNA of the CDR3 is TGTGCCAGCAGCTTTGTGATCAGCAATGAGCAGTTCTTC. Its translation is CASSFVISNEQFF.

This chain links TRBV6-4 with TRBJ2-1; 8 bases fit TRBD2. The CDR3 spans 15 residues. CDR1 is MRHNA, CDR2 SNTAGT, per germline. With 5 bases clipped from V and 5 bases from J, the junction kept 8 bases outside the gene matches. CDR3 nucleotides: TGTGCCAGCAGTCCCGGGGGGGCAAACAACAATGAGCAGTTCTTC. This gives the protein CASSPGGANNNEQFF.

The CDR3 DNA follows: TGCGCCAGCAGCTCCAGGGACAGGGGGCACGAGGATACGCAGTATTTT. Translated, it gives CASSSRDRGHEDTQYF. This chain connects TRBV5-1 to TRBJ2-3; 12 bases align to TRBD1. Germline V gives CDR1 SGHRS, CDR2 YFSETQ. CDR3 length: 16 residues. Trimming removed 3 bases from V and 6 bases from J; junction bases left unmatched: 8.

This chain connects TRBV6-5 to TRBJ1-2, with D possibly TRBD1 on 5 matching bases. Deletions cut 0 bases from V and 4 bases from J, with 12 bases between. Germline lookup yields CDR1 MNHEY and CDR2 SVGAGI. The CDR3 consists of 15 residues. CDR3 sequence (DNA): TGTGCCAGCAGTTACTCTGACAGCCCCTTCTATGGCTACACCTTC. Protein product: CASSYSDSPFYGYTF.

The chain couples TRBV5-1 to TRBJ1-1, with 7 bases matching TRBD1. Germline loops: CDR1 SGHRS, CDR2 YFSETQ. Trimming cost V 4 bases and J 3 bases; bases outside gene matches: 12. The length of the CDR3 is 16 residues. The CDR3 nucleotides are TGCGCCAGCAGCCAAACTTGGACAGGAGTATACACTGAAGCTTTCTTT. It encodes CASSQTWTGVYTEAFF.

The chain recombines TRBV11-2 with TRBJ2-7, with 9 bases lining up with TRBD2. The germline V gene has CDR1 SGHAT and CDR2 FQNNGV. The CDR3 spans 16 residues. V dropped 5 bases and J dropped 5; count of bases not matched to a gene: 13. CDR3 nucleotide sequence: TGTGCCAGCAGCGGACTGGGGTTGGCTAGCGGGGACGAGCAGTACGTC. This translates into CASSGLGLASGDEQYV.

The table lists this clonotype with a few counts. The chain carries TRBV2 and TRBJ1-5; maybe TRBD1 (5 bases). The CDR3 is made up of 12 amino acids. V lost 8 bases and J 1 base, leaving 6 bases between the germline ends. Per germline, CDR1 SNHLY and CDR2 FYNNEI. CDR3 in DNA: TGTGCCAGCGACAGAAGCAATCAGCCCCAGCATTTT. This sequence encodes CASDRSNQPQHF.

The V gene is TRBV7-2, the J gene TRBJ2-1, with 14 bases matching TRBD2. In germline, CDR1 is SGHTA, CDR2 FQGNSA. J lost 9 bases, V lost 1 base, and 5 bases had no gene match. CDR3 length: 16 residues. As DNA, the CDR3 is TGTGCCAGCAGCTTAGTTCGGGGGACTAGCGGGGGTGAGCAGTTCTTC. Its protein is CASSLVRGTSGGEQFF. The full variable domain, with the rest looked up from reference TRBV7-2 and TRBJ2-1, is GAGVSQSPSNKVTEKGKDVELRCDPISGHTALYWYRQSLGQGLEFLIYFQGNSAPDKSGLPSDRFSAERTGGSVSTLTIQRTQQEDSAVYLCASSLVRGTSGGEQFFGPGTRLTVL.

The chain uses TRBV6-2 or TRBV6-3 and TRBJ2-2, with D possibly being TRBD1 or TRBD2 (5 bases each). The germline gives CDR1 MNHEY, CDR2 SVGEGT. The germline V and J ends were trimmed by 0 bases and 6 bases, with 17 bases remaining between them. CDR3 length: 17 amino acids. The CDR3 nucleotides are TGTGCCAGCAGTTACTCAAAGACTCTGGGGGTGCCCGGGGAGCTGTTTTTT. Protein product: CASSYSKTLGVPGELFF.

This clonotype was picked up many times. This chain joins TRBV12-3 or TRBV12-4 and TRBJ1-1; 8 positions agree with TRBD1. With 6 bases clipped from V and 4 bases from J, the junction kept 4 bases outside the gene matches. The CDR3 covers 13 residues. The CDR3 DNA reads TGTGCCAGCAGGCGGACAGGGCCCACTGAAGCTTTCTTT. Its translation: CASRRTGPTEAFF.